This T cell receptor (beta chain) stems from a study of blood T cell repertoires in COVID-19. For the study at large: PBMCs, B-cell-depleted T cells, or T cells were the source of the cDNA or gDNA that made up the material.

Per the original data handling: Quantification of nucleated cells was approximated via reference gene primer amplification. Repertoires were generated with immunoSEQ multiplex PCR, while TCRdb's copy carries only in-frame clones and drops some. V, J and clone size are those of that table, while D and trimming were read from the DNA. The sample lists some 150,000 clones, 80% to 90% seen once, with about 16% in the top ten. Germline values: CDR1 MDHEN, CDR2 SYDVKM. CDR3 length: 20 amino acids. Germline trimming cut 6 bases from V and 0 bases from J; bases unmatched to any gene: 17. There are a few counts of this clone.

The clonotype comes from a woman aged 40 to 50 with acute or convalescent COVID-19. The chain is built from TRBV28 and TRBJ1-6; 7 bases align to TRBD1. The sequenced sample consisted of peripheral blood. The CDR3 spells CASSPAGVSGGSSYNSPLHF. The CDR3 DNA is TGTGCCAGCAGCCCAGCCGGAGTGTCAGGGGGGAGCTCCTATAATTCACCCCTCCACTTT.